This T cell receptor (beta chain) was sequenced for a study of Graves' ophthalmopathy and Graves' hyperthyroidism. V trimming: 8 bases; J trimming: 8 bases; junction bases outside the gene matches: 17. The CDR3 is 15 amino acids. PBMCs were isolated by Ficoll-Paque density gradient centrifugation, using roughly 9.7 ml of fresh peripheral blood as the starting material. Amplification from RNA transcripts yielded the TCR beta CDR3 regions. An initial RT-PCR round employing HTBI primers preceded a second-round multiplex PCR. MiXCR, run by TCRdb on the multiplex PCR reads, gives a single entry per CDR3 protein. The data hold some 380,000 distinct CDR3 sequences, with 15% to 17% observed a single time. This clonotype was detected ten times or more.

The sample taken for sequencing was peripheral blood. This receptor was taken from a woman aged 18-30 years with stable Graves' hyperthyroidism. V is TRBV12-3 or TRBV12-4 and J is TRBJ1-2, with 7 bases fitting TRBD1. The DNA of the CDR3 is TGTGCCAGCGACCAGGGTGTCAGGGGGGTAGAGGGCTACACCTTC. Amino acids: CASDQGVRGVEGYTF.